This TCR beta chain was captured in a study of blood T cell repertoires in COVID-19. This clone appeared a single time. Repertoires were generated with immunoSEQ multiplex PCR, while TCRdb's copy carries only in-frame clones and drops some. The sample consists of about 280,000 clones, roughly four fifths of them appearing once. The V and J ends lost 4 bases and 2 bases respectively, with 29 bases between them. The CDR3 spans 20 residues. The germline CDR1 and CDR2 sequences are SNHLY and FYNNEI. The chain links TRBV2 to TRBJ2-5; weak D call: TRBD1 (5 bases). The specimen sequenced was PBMCs or T cells enriched from blood (not recorded which). The receptor's source is a man aged 40-55 years who had been exposed to COVID-19. The CDR3 nucleotides are TGTGCCAGCAGTGTTGGGCCCGGAACATACAGGTCGAGCAATCAAGAGACCCAGTACTTC. It codes for CASSVGPGTYRSSNQETQYF.